This T cell receptor (beta chain) was identified during a study of T cells in Graves' hyperthyroidism and ophthalmopathy. Study outcomes and limitations: Most thyroid-expanded clonotypes above 0.001 were also found in blood. Prediction of ophthalmopathy progression came a median approximately 6 months pre-onset.

As for this clonotype: Its cognate antigen is unknown.

Researchers amplified the TCR beta CDR3 regions from RNA transcripts. The TCR CDR3 first-round RT-PCR relied on the HTBI primer set. TCRdb re-derived calls from the multiplex PCR reads in MiXCR, one entry per CDR3 protein. The sample records hundreds of thousands of distinct CDR3 sequences, approximately 15% being singletons. Germline loops: CDR1 MNHNS, CDR2 SASEGT. The CDR3 has 15 residues. Trimming shortened V by 4 bases and J by 0 bases, and 9 bases separated the two germline ends. J is TRBJ1-4 and V is TRBV6-1, with D possibly matching TRBD1 (5 bases). The specimen sequenced was blood. This receptor was identified in a man between 18 and 29 years old with Graves' ophthalmopathy. In DNA form, the CDR3 reads TGTGCCAGCAGTGGGGGGGTTTCAACTAATGAAAAACTGTTTTTT. Its translation is CASSGGVSTNEKLFF.